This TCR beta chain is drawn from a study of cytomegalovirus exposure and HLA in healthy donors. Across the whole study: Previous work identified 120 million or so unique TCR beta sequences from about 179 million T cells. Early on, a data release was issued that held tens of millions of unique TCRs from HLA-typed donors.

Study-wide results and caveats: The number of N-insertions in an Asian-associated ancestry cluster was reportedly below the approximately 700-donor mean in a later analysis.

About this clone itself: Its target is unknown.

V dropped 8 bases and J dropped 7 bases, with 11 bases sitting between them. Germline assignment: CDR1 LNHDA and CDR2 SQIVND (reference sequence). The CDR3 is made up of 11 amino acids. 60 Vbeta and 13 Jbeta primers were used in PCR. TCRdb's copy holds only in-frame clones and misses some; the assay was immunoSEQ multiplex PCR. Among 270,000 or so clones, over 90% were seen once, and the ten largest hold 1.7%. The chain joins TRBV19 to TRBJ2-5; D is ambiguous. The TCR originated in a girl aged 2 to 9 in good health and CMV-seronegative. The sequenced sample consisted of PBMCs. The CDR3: CASSPGGTQYF. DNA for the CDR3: TGTGCCAGTTCCCCCGGTGGGACCCAGTACTTC.